These T cell receptor beta chains were read from a single sample in a study of patients and donors after allogeneic stem cell transplantation. TCRdb reprocessed the RT-PCR reads via MiXCR and lists one record per CDR3 protein. Here the sample spans 920,000 or so distinct CDR3 sequences, roughly 18% being singletons. Sequencing was done on a sample of blood, either unsorted or a sorted T cell fraction (not recorded which). The receptors stem from a human donor who was either an allogeneic HSCT recipient or a stem cell or donor lymphocyte infusion donor (not recorded which). It is not recorded whose cells these are; they may come from a transplant donor. Each CDR3 is given with its conserved first and last residue. A D gene is named only where the DNA matches it firmly. Only some rows state a clone size, as once, few, many or a class for expanded clones.

j_call,d_call,v_call,clone_size,cdr3_nt,cdr3_aa
TRBJ2-2,NA,TRBV19,NA,TGTGCCAGTATGGGTAAGAACACCGGGGAGCTGTTTTTT,CASMGKNTGELFF
TRBJ2-2,NA,TRBV15,NA,TGTGCCACTAAGCCCTCCAGGGGACCCACCGGGGAGCTGTTTTTT,CATKPSRGPTGELFF
TRBJ1-4,TRBD1,TRBV12-3/TRBV12-4,few,TGTGCCAGCAGAGCCCGAAAACAGGGGGAAATTGAAAAACTGTTTTTT,CASRARKQGEIEKLFF
TRBJ1-1,NA,TRBV9,NA,TGTGCCAGCAGCGGCACAGATCCCACTGAAGCTTTCTTT,CASSGTDPTEAFF
TRBJ2-1,TRBD2,TRBV10-3,few,TGTGCCATCAACACCGGGACTAGCGGAACCTACAATGAGCAGTTCTTC,CAINTGTSGTYNEQFF
TRBJ1-3,NA,TRBV15,NA,TGTGCCACCAGCAGAAGTATGTCTAGCTCTGGAAACACCATATATTTT,CATSRSMSSSGNTIYF
TRBJ2-5,TRBD1,TRBV12-3/TRBV12-4,NA,TGTGCCAGCACCGACCCCGGGACAGGGGAGACCCAGTACTTC,CASTDPGTGETQYF
TRBJ1-4,NA,TRBV6-1,NA,TGTGCCAGCAGAAAAAGACAGGCCTCTAATGAAAAACTGTTTTTT,CASRKRQASNEKLFF
TRBJ1-1,NA,TRBV24-1,few,TGTGCCACCAGTGGCCCGCGAAACACTGAAGCTTTCTTT,CATSGPRNTEAFF
TRBJ2-3,TRBD2,TRBV6-4,NA,TGTGCCAGCAGTGACAGGGGCGGGAGTGGCACAGATACGCAGTATTTT,CASSDRGGSGTDTQYF
TRBJ1-1,NA,TRBV20-1,few,TGCAGGGCGAAATACGGACAAGAAGCTTTCTTT,CRAKYGQEAFF
TRBJ1-5,NA,TRBV12-3/TRBV12-4,many,TGTGCCAGCAGTTTCGGGGTGAGCAATCAGCCCCAGCATTTT,CASSFGVSNQPQHF
TRBJ2-6,NA,TRBV9,NA,TGTGCCAGCAGCGTCCCAAAGACAGCCCGAGACGGGGCCAACGTCCTGACTTTC,CASSVPKTARDGANVLTF